This entry lists 10 T cell receptor beta chains sequenced from one sample in a study of OX40 agonist ivuxolimab in advanced cancers. The assay was immunoSEQ multiplex PCR, and TCRdb's table has in-frame clones only and misses some. The sample has about 100,000 clones, 70% to 90% seen once; the top ten hold approximately 0.8%. Here the sequenced sample was CD4+ or CD8+ T cells sorted from blood, taken in a trial of the OX40 agonist ivuxolimab. The receptors were sampled from an adult with an advanced solid tumor such as melanoma, head and neck, liver or kidney cancer.

This clone was counted a single time. The chain employs TRBV2 and TRBJ2-5, with D unclear. The V end was cut by 4 bases, the J end by 1 base, with 10 bases between. Per germline, CDR1 SNHLY and CDR2 FYNNEI. CDR3 size: 14 residues. CDR3 DNA: TGTGCCAGCAGTGTTGACCGAGTCCAAGAGACCCAGTACTTC. Encoded protein: CASSVDRVQETQYF.

A few counts support this clone. Here the CDR3 reads CASSPASAGVNSEQFF. The CDR3 bases are TGTGCCAGCAGTCCGGCCTCAGCGGGGGTAAATAGTGAGCAGTTCTTC. V gene TRBV27 combines with J gene TRBJ2-1; the match to TRBD2 covers 8 bases. The germline V gene has CDR1 MNHEY and CDR2 SMNVEV (reference sequence). V lost 5 bases, J lost 9 bases, and 15 bases stayed unmatched. The CDR3 is 16 residues long.

The V and J genes are TRBV7-9 and TRBJ2-7; D is unresolved. The germline V gene encodes CDR1 SEHNR and CDR2 FQNEAQ (reference sequence). CDR3 size: 12 residues. Trimming removed 6 bases from V and 0 bases from J, with 6 bases in between. CDR3 nucleotide sequence: TGTGCCAGCAGTACGAGCTCCTACGAGCAGTACTTC. Protein sequence: CASSTSSYEQYF.

The J gene is TRBJ1-2, the V gene TRBV5-5; D ambiguous. The CDR3 runs to 11 residues. Germline values: CDR1 SGHKS, CDR2 YYEKEE (reference sequence). Trimming took off 1 base at V and 8 bases at J, with 6 bases between the two ends. CDR3 amino acids: CASSLSTGYTF. The CDR3 nucleotides read TGTGCCAGCAGCTTGTCGACAGGCTACACCTTC.

The genes are TRBV4-3 and TRBJ1-2, with 10 bases lining up with TRBD1. CDR1 and CDR2 (germline): LGHNA, YSLEER. This CDR3 spans 14 amino acids. The trim removed 3 bases at V and 5 bases at J, leaving 3 bases unmatched. DNA of the CDR3: TGCGCCAGCAGCCAGGGACAGGGGAGTTATGGCTACACCTTC. Its protein is CASSQGQGSYGYTF.

This clone was counted a single time. This chain uses TRBV7-8 with TRBJ2-7; TRBD1 matches at 12 bases. This CDR3 has 16 residues. J lost 7 bases, V lost 5 bases, and 12 bases had no gene match. The germline CDR1 and CDR2 sequences are SGHVS and FQNEAQ. This chain's CDR3 is CASSLWRGTGGREQYF. The CDR3 nucleotides read TGTGCCAGCAGCCTCTGGAGGGGGACAGGGGGCAGGGAGCAGTACTTC.

This rearrangement joins TRBV10-3 to TRBJ1-1; the match to TRBD1 covers 7 bases. This CDR3 region has 14 residues. Trimming removed 2 bases from V and 4 bases from J; junction bases left unmatched: 4. Germline V gives CDR1 ENHRY, CDR2 SYGVKD. The CDR3 spells CAISETGVSTEAFF. The CDR3 DNA is TGTGCCATCAGTGAGACAGGGGTGAGCACTGAAGCTTTCTTT.

This clone was recorded only once. The chain has TRBV19 and TRBJ2-3; perhaps TRBD1 as D (5 bases). The CDR3 extends over 16 amino acids. Trimming left V 6 bases short and J 0 bases short, with 16 bases between. Germline CDR1 and CDR2: LNHDA and SQIVND (reference sequence). CDR3 region: CASSRGASFSTDTQYF. Written as DNA, the CDR3 is TGTGCCAGTAGCCGTGGGGCCTCGTTTAGCACAGATACGCAGTATTTT.

The chain employs TRBV7-2 and TRBJ2-7, with TRBD2 identical over 11 bases. The CDR3 loop spans 15 amino acids. Germline CDR1 SGHTA, CDR2 FQGNSA. V gave up 1 base and J gave up 5 bases; unmatched junction bases: 4. CDR3 protein: CASSLGSGGADEQYF. The CDR3 DNA is TGTGCCAGCAGCTTAGGTAGCGGGGGGGCAGACGAGCAGTACTTC.

The V gene is TRBV19, the J gene TRBJ2-1; 8 bases are a match to TRBD2. CDR1 and CDR2 from the germline V gene are LNHDA and SQIVND (reference sequence). This CDR3 is built from 16 residues. The J segment lost 2 bases and the V segment lost 8 bases, leaving 11 bases of the junction unmatched. The CDR3 region is CASSGAAGDPYNEQFF. The CDR3 DNA reads as TGTGCCAGTTCTGGGGCAGCGGGGGATCCCTACAATGAGCAGTTCTTC.